This paragraph reports one TCR beta chain. Original handling: Reference gene primers were amplified, and this amplification served to estimate nucleated cell counts. The repertoire was sequenced with immunoSEQ multiplex PCR; TCRdb's copy has only in-frame clones and lacks some. V, J and clone size were drawn from that table, and D and trimming were deduced from the DNA. The table lists 200,000 to 250,000 clones, approximately 80% of them singletons, with 4.7% in the top ten. This record comes from a study of blood T cell repertoires in COVID-19. Across the whole study: T cells, B-cell-depleted T cells, or PBMCs supplied cDNA or gDNA.

The V and J ends lost 2 bases and 5 bases respectively, with 16 bases between them. This CDR3 has 16 amino acids. Germline CDR1 MRHNA, CDR2 SNTAGT. What was sequenced was peripheral blood. The TCR comes from a woman aged 70-85 years with acute or convalescent COVID-19. The rearrangement joins TRBV6-4 to TRBJ2-1; D remains ambiguous. CDR3 protein: CASSDPQFFGHNEQFF. The CDR3 bases are TGTGCCAGCAGTGACCCCCAATTCTTTGGCCACAATGAGCAGTTCTTC.